These 2 T cell receptor beta chains were sequenced from one sample in a study of lymphopenia after photon versus proton radiotherapy. Profiled with immunoSEQ multiplex PCR; TCRdb holds only in-frame clones, not every one. The sample shows 15,000 or so clones, roughly 84% of them seen only once. Sequenced material: peripheral blood, taken from a patient treated with proton-based radiotherapy. These receptor sequences come from an older man with pancreatic cancer.

This chain links TRBV11-2 with TRBJ1-5; 8 positions match TRBD1. Germline V gene data show CDR1 as SGHAT and CDR2 as FQNNGV. The CDR3 is made up of 17 amino acids. The trim removed 0 bases at V and 3 bases at J, leaving 7 bases unmatched. The CDR3 DNA reads as TGTGCCAGCAGCTTAGACTTTGGGACAGGAGACAATCAGCCCCAGCATTTT. It yields the protein CASSLDFGTGDNQPQHF. The full variable domain, rest sourced from reference TRBV11-2 and TRBJ1-5, is EAGVAQSPRYKIIEKRQSVAFWCNPISGHATLYWYQQILGQGPKLLIQFQNNGVVDDSQLPKDRFSAERLKGVDSTLKIQPAKLEDSAVYLCASSLDFGTGDNQPQHFGDGTRLSIL.

The rearrangement joins TRBV28 to TRBJ1-4, with a possible D match to TRBD1 (6 bases). Germline lookup yields CDR1 MDHEN and CDR2 SYDVKM. Trimming pared 6 bases from V and 10 bases from J, leaving 21 bases between. The CDR3 is made up of 15 amino acids. CDR3 amino acids: CASSRQSDSRRKLFF. The CDR3 DNA sequence: TGTGCCAGCAGCCGTCAGTCGGACAGCCGGCGAAAACTGTTTTTT.